This T cell receptor beta chain was retrieved from a study of control samples from healthy donors and cancer patients. Profiled with immunoSEQ multiplex PCR; TCRdb holds only in-frame clones, not every one. The data contain under 200,000 clones, 80% to 95% of them singletons. Germline V lookup: CDR1 MNHEY, CDR2 SMNVEV (reference sequence). With V trimmed by 9 bases and J by 3 bases, 5 bases remained unmatched. The CDR3 totals 13 residues. The specimen sequenced was blood. This TCR derives from a woman in her 30s in good health. The chain joins TRBV27 to TRBJ2-5; 9 nucleotides line up with TRBD1. DNA for the CDR3: TGTGCCAGGGAGGGACAGGGTGAAGAGACCCAGTACTTC. Translating gives CAREGQGEETQYF.